This T cell receptor beta chain was retrieved from a study of prognosis after radiotherapy for stage I lung cancer. Looking at the study overall: 10 to 15 men and several women, aged about 53 to 95 and with a median age of approximately 70 years, made up the patients.

This clonotype was observed a few times. A much larger clone differs by one base, so this may be a read error. The TCR beta CDR3 region was amplified from genomic DNA, with two rounds of multiplex PCR being used for the amplification. The authors ran first-round PCR with primers specific to each TRBV and TRBJ gene. TCRdb reprocessed the multiplex PCR reads with MiXCR, giving one entry per CDR3 protein. The sample holds 26,000 or so distinct CDR3 sequences; 25% to 35% are singletons and the top ten take around 32%. The length of the CDR3 is 14 residues. The germline gives CDR1 KGHDR, CDR2 SFDVKD. This TCR was sampled from a donor older than 45 with non-small cell lung cancer. The specimen comprised PBMCs, sampled before or after stereotactic body radiation therapy (not recorded which). This chain connects TRBV24-1 to TRBJ2-1; TRBD2 might be the D (6 bases). CDR3 region: CATTSGDSYNERFF. In DNA form, the CDR3 reads TGTGCCACCACCTCGGGAGACTCCTACAATGAGCGGTTCTTC.